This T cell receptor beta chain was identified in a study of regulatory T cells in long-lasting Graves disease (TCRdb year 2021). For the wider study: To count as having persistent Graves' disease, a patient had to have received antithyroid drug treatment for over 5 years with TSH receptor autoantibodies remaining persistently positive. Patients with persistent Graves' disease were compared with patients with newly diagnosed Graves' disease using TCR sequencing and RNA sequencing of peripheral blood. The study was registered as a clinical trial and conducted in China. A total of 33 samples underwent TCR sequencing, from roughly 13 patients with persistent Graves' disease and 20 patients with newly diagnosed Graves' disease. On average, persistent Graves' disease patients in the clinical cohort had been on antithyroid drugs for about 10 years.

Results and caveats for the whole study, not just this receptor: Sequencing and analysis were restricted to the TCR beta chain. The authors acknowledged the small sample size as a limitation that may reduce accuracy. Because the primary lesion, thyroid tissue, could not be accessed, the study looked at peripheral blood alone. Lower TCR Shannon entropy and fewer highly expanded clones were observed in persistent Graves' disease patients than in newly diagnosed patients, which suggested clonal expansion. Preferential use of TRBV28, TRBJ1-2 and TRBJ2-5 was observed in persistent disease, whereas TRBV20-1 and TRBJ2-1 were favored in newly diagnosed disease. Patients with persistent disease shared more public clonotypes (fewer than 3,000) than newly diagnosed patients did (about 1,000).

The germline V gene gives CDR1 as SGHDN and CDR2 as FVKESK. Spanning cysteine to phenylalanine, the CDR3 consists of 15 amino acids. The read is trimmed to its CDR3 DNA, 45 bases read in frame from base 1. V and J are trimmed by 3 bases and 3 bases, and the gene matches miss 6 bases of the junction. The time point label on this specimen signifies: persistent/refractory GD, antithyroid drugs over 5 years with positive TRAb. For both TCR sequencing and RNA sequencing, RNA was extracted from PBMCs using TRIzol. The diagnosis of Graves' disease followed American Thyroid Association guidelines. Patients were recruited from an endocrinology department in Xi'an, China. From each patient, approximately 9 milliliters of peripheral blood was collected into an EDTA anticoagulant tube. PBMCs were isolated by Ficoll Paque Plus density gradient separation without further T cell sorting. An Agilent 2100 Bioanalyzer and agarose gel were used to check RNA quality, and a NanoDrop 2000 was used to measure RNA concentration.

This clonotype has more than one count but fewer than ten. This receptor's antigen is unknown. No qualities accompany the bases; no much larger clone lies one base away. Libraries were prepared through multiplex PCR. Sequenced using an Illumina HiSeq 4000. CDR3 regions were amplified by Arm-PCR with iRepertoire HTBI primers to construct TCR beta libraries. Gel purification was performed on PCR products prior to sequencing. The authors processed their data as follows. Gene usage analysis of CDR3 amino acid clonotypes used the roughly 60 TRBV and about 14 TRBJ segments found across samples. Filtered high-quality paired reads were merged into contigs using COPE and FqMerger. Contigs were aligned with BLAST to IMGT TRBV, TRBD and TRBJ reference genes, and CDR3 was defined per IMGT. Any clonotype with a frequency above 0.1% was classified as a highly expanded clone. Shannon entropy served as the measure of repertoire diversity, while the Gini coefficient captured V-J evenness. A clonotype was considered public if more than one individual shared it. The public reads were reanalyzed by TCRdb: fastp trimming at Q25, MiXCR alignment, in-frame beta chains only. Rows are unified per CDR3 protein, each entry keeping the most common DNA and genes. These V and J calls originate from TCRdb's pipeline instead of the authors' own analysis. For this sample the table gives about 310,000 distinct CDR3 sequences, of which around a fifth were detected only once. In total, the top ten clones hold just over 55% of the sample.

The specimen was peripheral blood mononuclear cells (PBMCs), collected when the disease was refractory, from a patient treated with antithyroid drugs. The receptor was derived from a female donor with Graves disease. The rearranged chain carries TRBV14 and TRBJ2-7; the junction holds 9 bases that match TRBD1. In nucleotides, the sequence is TGTGCCAGCAGCCACTTACCGGGACAGGGCTACGAGCAGTACTTC. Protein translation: CASSHLPGQGYEQYF.